This TCR beta chain was documented in a study of T cell repertoires in cytomegalovirus infection. TCRdb re-derived calls from the reads in MiXCR, one entry per CDR3 protein. The sample lists hundreds of thousands of distinct CDR3 sequences, almost 30% seen once, with 20% in the top ten. The CDR3 consists of 15 residues. Per germline, CDR1 LNHDA and CDR2 SQIVND (reference sequence). The germline V and J ends were trimmed by 7 bases and 6 bases, with 19 bases remaining between them. On this clonotype: Antigen unknown.

This chain connects TRBV19 to TRBJ1-5, with D unclear. This specimen consisted of cultured PBMCs, obtained from culture after CMV antigen stimulation. This sequence was found in a human donor in good health (CMV status not recorded). Some clones in this sample may be carry-over from other donors' samples. The CDR3 sequence is CASTKSEGVFQPQHF. DNA of the CDR3: TGTGCCAGTACCAAATCAGAGGGAGTATTTCAGCCCCAGCATTTT.